A single sample is the source of the 17 T cell receptor beta chains below, sequenced in a study of T cells in Graves' hyperthyroidism and ophthalmopathy. It was RNA transcripts that yielded the amplified TCR beta CDR3 regions. HTBI primers drove first-round RT-PCR of the TCR CDR3. TCRdb independently ran MiXCR on the multiplex PCR reads; one entry per CDR3 protein. In the table there are 450,000 to 550,000 distinct CDR3 sequences, around a quarter of which are singletons. Source material: blood. These receptor sequences come from a woman in her twenties or thirties with Graves' ophthalmopathy.

CDR3 amino acids: CASRFYDRRGETQYF. The CDR3 DNA is TGTGCCAGCAGGTTTTACGACAGGCGCGGAGAGACCCAGTACTTC. This chain joins TRBV28 and TRBJ2-5; D might be TRBD1 (6 bases). V shed 6 bases and J shed 4 bases, with 18 bases lying between them. The CDR3 extends over 15 amino acids. Germline V gene lookup returns CDR1 MDHEN and CDR2 SYDVKM.

This clonotype appeared many times. A much larger clone lies a single base off, so this may be a read error. V and J are TRBV12-3 or TRBV12-4 and TRBJ1-2; no firm D call. V lost 4 bases, J lost 3 bases, and 9 bases lay in between. The CDR3 is 13 residues long. This chain's CDR3 is CASSWREHYGYTF. The CDR3 coding sequence is TGTGCCAGCAGTTGGAGGGAACACTATGGCTACACCTTC.

This chain connects TRBV9 to TRBJ2-5; a weak D match, TRBD2 (6 bases). Germline CDR1 is SGDLS and CDR2 is YYNGEE. V was clipped by 1 base and J by 2 bases, with 12 bases between them. This CDR3 contains 15 residues. CDR3 residues: CASSVYGGGQETQYF. The DNA for the CDR3 is TGTGCCAGCAGCGTATACGGTGGAGGGCAAGAGACCCAGTACTTC.

This clonotype was counted at least ten times. The chain is built from TRBV18 and TRBJ1-5; TRBD1 might be the D (6 bases). V gave up 6 bases and J gave up 4 bases, with 16 bases separating them. The CDR3 is made up of 15 amino acids. The germline V gene has CDR1 KGHSH and CDR2 LQKENI. DNA for the CDR3: TGTGCCAGCTCCCCAAGGGGGGAAGGTAATCAGCCCCAGCATTTT. It codes for CASSPRGEGNQPQHF.

This clonotype was seen repeatedly, ten times or more. This chain connects TRBV5-6 to TRBJ1-2; 9 bases are a match to TRBD1. CDR1 SGHDT and CDR2 YYEEEE come from the germline V gene. The CDR3 loop spans 16 amino acids. V trimming: 4 bases; J trimming: 0 bases; junction bases outside the gene matches: 7. The chain's CDR3 is CASSPGQGSANYGYTF. DNA for the CDR3: TGTGCCAGCAGCCCGGGACAGGGCTCAGCTAACTATGGCTACACCTTC.

This clonotype was picked up many times. This chain uses TRBV5-1 with TRBJ1-2; no reliable D call. The CDR3 covers 15 residues. Per the germline V gene, CDR1 is SGHRS and CDR2 is YFSETQ. V was trimmed by 4 bases and J by 0 bases, leaving 13 bases between them. The CDR3 region is CASSQVDGTNYGYTF. For the CDR3, the DNA is TGCGCCAGCAGCCAGGTGGACGGTACTAACTATGGCTACACCTTC.

Comment on this clonotype: A clone one base away is much larger, so this may be a read error. V and J are TRBV4-3 and TRBJ1-1, with unresolved D. Germline CDR1 reads LGHNA; CDR2 reads YSLEER. The CDR3 has 15 amino acids. The CDR3 DNA sequence: TGCGCCAGCAACCAAGCCTCGGCAGGGAACACTGAAGCTTTCTTT. Residues: CASNQASAGNTEAFF.

This clonotype has ten or more counts. The rearrangement uses TRBV28 and TRBJ2-5; TRBD1 or TRBD2 may be the D gene (5 bases each). V lost 6 bases to trimming and J lost 5 bases, with 19 bases between them. The CDR3 is 15 residues long. Germline CDR1 and CDR2: MDHEN and SYDVKM. The CDR3 loop is CASSLRHLRGETQYF. As DNA, the CDR3 is TGTGCCAGCAGCCTCAGACACCTCCGGGGCGAGACCCAGTACTTC.

The rearrangement uses TRBV27 and TRBJ1-3; tentative D call: TRBD1 (5 bases). Trimming cost V 5 bases and J 3 bases, with 23 bases left between them. The germline V gene encodes CDR1 MNHEY and CDR2 SMNVEV (reference sequence). The length of the CDR3 is 18 residues. The CDR3, as DNA: TGTGCCAGCAGTCGATACCTCGGGGGACTTATGAGTGGAAACACCATATATTTT. Its translation: CASSRYLGGLMSGNTIYF.

About this clonotype: A much larger clonotype is one base distant, so this may be a read error. Here the CDR3 omits its conserved ending phenylalanine or tryptophan, so a read error is the likely source. The chain combines TRBV28 with TRBJ2-7, with D possibly being TRBD1 (6 bases). Germline loops: CDR1 MDHEN, CDR2 SYDVKM. The CDR3 is made up of 13 amino acids. The CDR3 spells CATEGVLSYGQYL. CDR3 DNA: TGTGCCACTGAGGGGGTATTGTCCTACGGGCAGTACTTG.

This clonotype was observed at least ten times. The chain employs TRBV29-1 and TRBJ1-1, with D uncertain. This CDR3 spans 13 amino acids. Germline CDR1 SQVTM, CDR2 ANQGSEA. V dropped 1 base and J dropped 3 bases, with 9 bases sitting between them. The CDR3 reads CSVEGFGDTEAFF. The CDR3 DNA reads as TGCAGCGTTGAAGGGTTCGGGGACACTGAAGCTTTCTTT.

The J gene is TRBJ2-7, the V gene TRBV28; D ambiguous. The CDR3 is 14 amino acids. Trimming took off 2 bases at V and 10 bases at J, with 18 bases between the two ends. Germline assignment: CDR1 MDHEN and CDR2 SYDVKM. The DNA of the CDR3 is TGTGCCAGCAGTTTAGATATGTCCCTCGGCGATCAGTACTTC. Its protein is CASSLDMSLGDQYF. Looking up the rest from reference TRBV28 and TRBJ2-7 gives the full variable domain: DVKVTQSSRYLVKRTGEKVFLECVQDMDHENMFWYRQDPGLGLRLIYFSYDVKMKEKGDIPEGYSVSREKKERFSLILESASTNQTSMYLCASSLDMSLGDQYFGPGTRLTVT.

Many counts were recorded for this clonotype. The chain has TRBV10-3 and TRBJ1-1; D unresolved. The CDR3 loop spans 14 amino acids. CDR1 is ENHRY and CDR2 is SYGVKD in the germline V gene. Trimming took off 5 bases at V and 0 bases at J, with 10 bases between the two ends. CDR3 nucleotide sequence: TGTGCCATCAGTACGACCAGAATGAACACTGAAGCTTTCTTT. This gives the protein CAISTTRMNTEAFF.

Remarks on this clonotype: Germline and junction disagree at one end, which may indicate a read error. V gene TRBV20-1 combines with J gene TRBJ2-4, with 8 bases lining up with TRBD1. Germline V CDR1 and CDR2: DFQATT, SNEGSKA (reference sequence). CDR3 length equals 17 residues. CDR3 amino acids: CSARVVTGAGTKNIKYF. In nucleotides, the CDR3 is TGCAGTGCTAGAGTCGTGACAGGGGCGGGTACCAAAAACATTAAGTACTTC.

This clonotype was recorded many times. The genes are TRBV10-3 and TRBJ1-2, with D maybe TRBD1 (5 bases). The V end was cut by 4 bases, the J end by 2 bases, with 14 bases between. Looked up from germline, CDR1 is ENHRY and CDR2 is SYGVKD. The CDR3 has 15 residues. The CDR3 spells CAISAPTWDNYGYTF. CDR3 bases: TGTGCCATCAGTGCACCGACGTGGGACAACTATGGCTACACCTTC.

This chain connects TRBV15 to TRBJ1-1, with D possibly matching TRBD1 (5 bases). The CDR3 spans 15 residues. Germline V CDR1 and CDR2: LNHNV, YYDKDF (reference sequence). V was shortened by 3 bases and J by 5 bases, with 16 bases between the two germline ends. CDR3 bases: TGTGCCACCAGCAGGAGCCGGGAAAAGGGGACTGAAGCTTTCTTT. Translated, it gives CATSRSREKGTEAFF.

DNA for the CDR3: TGTGCCAGCAGTTACTTGTGGACCGGGGAGCTGTTTTTT. Translated, it gives CASSYLWTGELFF. This chain uses TRBV6-5 with TRBJ2-2; D not resolved. Germline lookup yields CDR1 MNHEY and CDR2 SVGAGI. The CDR3 has 13 amino acids. V was shortened by 1 base and J by 5 bases, with 5 bases between the two germline ends.